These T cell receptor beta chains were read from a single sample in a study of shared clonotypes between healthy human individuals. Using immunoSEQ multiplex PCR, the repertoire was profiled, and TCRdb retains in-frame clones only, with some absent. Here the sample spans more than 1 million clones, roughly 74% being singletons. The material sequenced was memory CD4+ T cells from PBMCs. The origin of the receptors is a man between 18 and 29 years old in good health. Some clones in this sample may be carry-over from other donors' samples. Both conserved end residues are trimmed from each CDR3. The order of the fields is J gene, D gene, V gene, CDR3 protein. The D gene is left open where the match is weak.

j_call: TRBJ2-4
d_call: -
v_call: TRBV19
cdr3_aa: ATEGQRGSGIQY

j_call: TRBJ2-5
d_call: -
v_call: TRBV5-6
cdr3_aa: ASSLQGDSFQETQY

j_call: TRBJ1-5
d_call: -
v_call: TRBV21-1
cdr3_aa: ASRTRFIGQPQH

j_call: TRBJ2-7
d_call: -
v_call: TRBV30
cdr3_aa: AWSPAEWAEEY

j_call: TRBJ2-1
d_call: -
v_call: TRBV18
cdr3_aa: ASSRPGSYNEQF

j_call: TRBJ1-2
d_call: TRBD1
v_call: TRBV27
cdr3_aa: ASGLDRGRGYT

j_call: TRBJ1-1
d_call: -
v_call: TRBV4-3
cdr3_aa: ASSQDRRGYEAF

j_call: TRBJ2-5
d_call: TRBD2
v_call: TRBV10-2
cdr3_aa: ASLGLAEKGSREETQY

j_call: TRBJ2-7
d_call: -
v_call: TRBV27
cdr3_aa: ASSLRTGSYEQY

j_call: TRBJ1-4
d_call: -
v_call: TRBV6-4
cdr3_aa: ASSLRGNEKLF

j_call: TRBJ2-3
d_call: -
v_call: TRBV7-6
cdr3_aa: ASSLAGGSTDTQY

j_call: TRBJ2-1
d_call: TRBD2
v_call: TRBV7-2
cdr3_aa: ASSSIAGGPWEQF

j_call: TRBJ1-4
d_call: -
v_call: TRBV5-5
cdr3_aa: ASSLGAGEKLF

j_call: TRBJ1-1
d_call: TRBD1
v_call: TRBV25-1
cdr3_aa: ASSAMGQGARNTEAF

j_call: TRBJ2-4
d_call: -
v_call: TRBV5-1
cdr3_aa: ASSLGVAKNIQY

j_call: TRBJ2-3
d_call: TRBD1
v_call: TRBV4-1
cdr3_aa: ASSQANRGAIDTQY

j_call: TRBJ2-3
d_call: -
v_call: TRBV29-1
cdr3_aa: SVGTELAARDTQY

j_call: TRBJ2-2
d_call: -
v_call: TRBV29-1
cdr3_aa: SVAQTLYTGELF

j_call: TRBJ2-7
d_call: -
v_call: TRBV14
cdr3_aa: ASSRPGTRSYEQY

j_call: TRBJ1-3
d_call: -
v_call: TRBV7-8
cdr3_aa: ASSLAVPGNTIY

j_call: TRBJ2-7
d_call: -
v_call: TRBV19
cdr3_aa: ASSLTGRYSYEQY

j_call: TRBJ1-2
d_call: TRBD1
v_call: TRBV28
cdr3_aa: ASSTPSRQGAYGYT

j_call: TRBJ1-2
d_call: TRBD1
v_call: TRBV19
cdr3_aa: ASSRTATGLNYGYT

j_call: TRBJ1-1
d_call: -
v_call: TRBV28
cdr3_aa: ASSPGGWNTEAF

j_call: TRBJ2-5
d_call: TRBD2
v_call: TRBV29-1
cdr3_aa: SVDGGIRETQY

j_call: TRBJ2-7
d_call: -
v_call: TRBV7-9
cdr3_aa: ASSLDRGGEQY

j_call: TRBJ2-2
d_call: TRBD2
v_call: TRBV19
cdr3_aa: ASSNSGRVTGELF

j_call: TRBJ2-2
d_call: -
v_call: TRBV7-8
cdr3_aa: ASTASTARLTGELF

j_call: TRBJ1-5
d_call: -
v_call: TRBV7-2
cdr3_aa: ASSLNSYQPQH

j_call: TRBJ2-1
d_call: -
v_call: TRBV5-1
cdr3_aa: ASSLFGGSYNEQF

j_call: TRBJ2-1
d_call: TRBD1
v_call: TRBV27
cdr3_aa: ASSSERDRGWNEQF

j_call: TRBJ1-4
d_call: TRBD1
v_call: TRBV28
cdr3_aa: ASSSPPGQNNEKLF

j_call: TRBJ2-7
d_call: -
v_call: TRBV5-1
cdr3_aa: ASSLASARNHYEQY

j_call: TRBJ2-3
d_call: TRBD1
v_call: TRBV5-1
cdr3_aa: ASSLGTVTDTQY

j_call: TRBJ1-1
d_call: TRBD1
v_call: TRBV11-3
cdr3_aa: ASSFYPGQDSGRGNTEAF

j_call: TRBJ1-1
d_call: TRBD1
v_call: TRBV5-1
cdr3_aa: ASSPGQGNMNTEAF

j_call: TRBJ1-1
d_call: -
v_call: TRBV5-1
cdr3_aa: ASSLDGGARSTEAF

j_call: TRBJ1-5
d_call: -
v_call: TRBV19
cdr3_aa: ASSVGVFSNQPQH

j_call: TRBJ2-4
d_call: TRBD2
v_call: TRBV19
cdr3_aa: ASSPSGTVAKNIQY

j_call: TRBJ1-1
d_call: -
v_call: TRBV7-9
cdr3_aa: ASSLRTGTEAF